This entry lists 27 T cell receptor beta chains sequenced from one sample in a study of cytomegalovirus exposure and HLA in healthy donors. Vbeta (60) and Jbeta (13) primers were used in the PCR. This table comes from immunoSEQ multiplex PCR, and its TCRdb copy is limited to in-frame clones, with some not included. The table records 95,000 or so clones, approximately 81% of them present only once. Sample: PBMCs. The receptors shown here come from a woman in her seventies in good health and CMV-seropositive.

In its sample, this clone was seen once. This sequence joins TRBV30 and TRBJ2-3, with D possibly matching TRBD2 (5 bases). The CDR3 extends over 11 amino acids. Per germline, CDR1 GTSNPN and CDR2 SVGIG (reference sequence). Trimming left V 0 bases short and J 10 bases short, with 8 bases between. In DNA, the CDR3 is TGTGCCTGGAGTGTTAGGCGGGCGCAGTATTTT. Protein: CAWSVRRAQYF.

The chain has TRBV18 and TRBJ1-2; weak D call: TRBD1 (5 bases). In germline, CDR1 is KGHSH, CDR2 LQKENI. The CDR3 covers 15 residues. V was pared by 1 base and J by 2 bases, with 11 bases between. CDR3 nucleotide sequence: TGTGCCAGCTCACCACTTCGGACAACCAACTATGGCTACACCTTC. Protein sequence: CASSPLRTTNYGYTF.

This clone appeared a few times. V and J are TRBV4-1 and TRBJ1-1; D may be TRBD1 (6 bases). CDR1 is MGHRA and CDR2 is YSYEKL in the germline V gene. CDR3 length equals 16 residues. The V gene lost 2 bases and the J gene lost 4 bases, with 17 bases spanning the gap. The CDR3 spells CASSQTIVRGPTEAFF. As DNA, the CDR3 is TGCGCCAGCAGCCAAACGATCGTCAGGGGTCCCACTGAAGCTTTCTTT.

For the CDR3, the DNA is TGTGCCACCCGAGAAGCGGGAGCCGGGGAGCAGTACTTC. Protein product: CATREAGAGEQYF. This chain joins TRBV10-3 and TRBJ2-7; 8 bases are a match to TRBD2. CDR1 ENHRY and CDR2 SYGVKD come from the germline V gene. The CDR3 has 13 residues. V was pared by 10 bases and J by 7 bases, with 12 bases of the junction left unmatched.

The chain has TRBV28 and TRBJ2-2, with a weak D call TRBD1 (5 bases). From germline, CDR1 is MDHEN and CDR2 SYDVKM. The CDR3 consists of 15 residues. Trimming left V 6 bases short and J 0 bases short, with 11 bases between. The CDR3 spells CASSKGYANTGELFF. In DNA, the CDR3 is TGTGCCAGCAGCAAGGGGTACGCGAACACCGGGGAGCTGTTTTTT.

The V and J genes are TRBV29-1 and TRBJ2-2; the D gene is possibly TRBD1 (6 bases). Germline CDR1 SQVTM, CDR2 ANQGSEA. The germline V and J ends were trimmed by 5 bases and 1 base, with 8 bases remaining between them. The CDR3 contains 13 residues. CDR3: CSVTQGNTGELFF. The CDR3 DNA is TGCAGCGTTACACAGGGGAACACCGGGGAGCTGTTTTTT.

The chain carries TRBV4-2 and TRBJ2-7, with D possibly TRBD1 on 5 matching bases. V shed 0 bases and J shed 7 bases, with 13 bases lying between them. This CDR3 spans 14 amino acids. From germline, CDR1 is LGHNA and CDR2 YNFKEQ. The CDR3 here is CASSQDLQGREQYF. In DNA, the CDR3 is TGTGCCAGCAGCCAAGATCTGCAGGGTCGAGAGCAGTACTTC.

This chain uses TRBV18 with TRBJ2-7, with D possibly TRBD1 on 6 matching bases. Germline loops: CDR1 KGHSH, CDR2 LQKENI. The V gene lost 6 bases and the J gene lost 3 bases, with 21 bases spanning the gap. This CDR3 comprises 16 residues. The CDR3 spells CASSLSKQGRDYEQYF. CDR3 DNA sequence: TGTGCCAGCTCCCTGTCGAAACAGGGACGCGACTACGAGCAGTACTTC.

The table lists this clone with a count of one. The V and J genes are TRBV2 and TRBJ1-6; D unresolved. The V end lost 1 base, the J end lost 10 bases, and 17 bases lay between the germline ends. The germline V gene has CDR1 SNHLY and CDR2 FYNNEI. The CDR3 loop spans 16 amino acids. The CDR3 region is CASSEDSGPQRSPLHF. For the CDR3, the DNA is TGTGCCAGCAGTGAAGATTCTGGCCCCCAGCGGTCACCCCTCCACTTT.

V usage is TRBV5-4 and J usage is TRBJ1-1; a weak D match, TRBD1 (6 bases). Germline loops: CDR1 SGHNT, CDR2 YYREEE (reference sequence). V shed 6 bases and J shed 8 bases, with 14 bases lying between them. The CDR3 totals 12 residues. The CDR3 sequence: CASITDSLEAFF. In DNA, the CDR3 is TGTGCCAGCATCACGGACAGCCTAGAAGCTTTCTTT.

The chain has TRBV7-3 and TRBJ2-2; D remains unclear. Trimming removed 5 bases from V and 7 bases from J, with 8 bases in between. The CDR3 totals 12 residues. Germline loops: CDR1 SGHTA, CDR2 FQGTGA. The CDR3 loop reads CASSPYGGELFF. CDR3 in DNA: TGTGCCAGCAGCCCGTACGGCGGGGAGCTGTTTTTT.

This clone came up once. The chain employs TRBV30 and TRBJ2-7; TRBD1 matches at 10 bases. The germline CDR1 and CDR2 sequences are GTSNPN and SVGIG (reference sequence). The V segment lost 5 bases and the J segment 3 bases; nucleotides outside the gene matches: 7. This CDR3 region has 14 residues. CDR3 nucleotides: TGTGCCTGGGACAGGGGGCCGGGGAACTACGAGCAGTACTTC. This encodes CAWDRGPGNYEQYF.

The chain's CDR3 is CASSLGPLAAGANVLTF. The CDR3 DNA sequence: TGTGCCAGCAGCTTAGGGCCACTGGCGGCCGGGGCCAACGTCCTGACTTTC. The gene calls are TRBV13 and TRBJ2-6, with unresolved D. Trimming shortened V by 0 bases and J by 4 bases, and 13 bases separated the two germline ends. This CDR3 is 17 amino acids long. The germline V gene encodes CDR1 PRHDT and CDR2 FYEKMQ (reference sequence). The entire variable domain, with the rest obtained from reference TRBV13 and TRBJ2-6, is as follows: AAGVIQSPRHLIKEKRETATLKCYPIPRHDTVYWYQQGPGQDPQFLISFYEKMQSDKGSIPDRFSAQQFSDYHSELNMSSLELGDSALYFCASSLGPLAAGANVLTFGAGSRLTVL.

This chain connects TRBV21-1 to TRBJ1-5; the table assigns TRBD1, which was not confirmed against the DNA. TRBV21-1 is noted as a pseudogene. The CDR3 consists of 15 residues. In DNA, the CDR3 is TGTGCCAGCAGCAAAGCGACAGGGCGGAATCAGCCCCAGCATTTT. Its translation is CASSKATGRNQPQHF.

The chain employs TRBV27 and TRBJ2-3; TRBD2 matches 7 bases. Unmatched junction bases numbered 5, after V lost 3 bases and J lost 2 bases. Germline V lookup: CDR1 MNHEY, CDR2 SMNVEV (reference sequence). This CDR3 has 15 residues. The CDR3 region has the DNA TGTGCCAGCAGTTTCTTCGCGGGGGTCACAGATACGCAGTATTTT. It encodes CASSFFAGVTDTQYF.

Points on this clone: A read error may produce the germline difference seen at one junction end. The sample holds other DNA sequences that translate to the same CDR3. This rearrangement joins TRBV4-1 to TRBJ1-1; 7 bases agree with TRBD1. This CDR3 is 15 amino acids long. The germline CDR1 and CDR2 sequences are MGHRA and YSYEKL. In DNA form, the CDR3 reads TGCGCTAGCAGCCAACCGGACAGGAAGTACACTGAAGCTTTCTTT. This codes for CASSQPDRKYTEAFF.

The chain couples TRBV4-2 to TRBJ2-1; 7 bases align to TRBD2. Germline CDR1 and CDR2: LGHNA and YNFKEQ. V gave up 6 bases and J gave up 2 bases; unmatched junction bases: 7. This CDR3 comprises 15 residues. CDR3 in amino acids: CASRGGIGPYNEQFF. Here the CDR3 DNA reads TGTGCCAGCAGGGGAGGGATTGGCCCCTACAATGAGCAGTTCTTC.

The chain employs TRBV6-1 and TRBJ2-7; D is uncertain. The germline gives CDR1 MNHNS, CDR2 SASEGT. The CDR3 is 12 residues long. Deletions cut 0 bases from V and 4 bases from J, with 4 bases between. The chain's CDR3 is CASSEARYEQYF. The CDR3 coding sequence is TGTGCCAGCAGTGAAGCACGGTACGAGCAGTACTTC.

The genes are TRBV7-2 and TRBJ2-7; TRBD1 aligns across 9 bases. CDR3 length equals 17 residues. Germline V CDR1 and CDR2: SGHTA, FQGNSA. V was clipped by 0 bases and J by 2 bases; unmatched bases: 8. In DNA form, the CDR3 reads TGTGCCAGCAGCTTAGCCGGCACAGGGGGCTTCACCTACGAGCAGTACTTC. Its translation: CASSLAGTGGFTYEQYF.

This chain uses TRBV28 with TRBJ1-2; 8 bases line up with TRBD1. V shed 2 bases, J shed 8 bases, and the junction held 7 bases outside the gene matches. Germline V gene sequence: CDR1 MDHEN, CDR2 SYDVKM. The CDR3 covers 14 residues. The CDR3 DNA is TGTGCCAGCAGTTTAGGGCAGGGGGCGCGAGGCTACACCTTC. It translates to CASSLGQGARGYTF.

The chain couples TRBV27 to TRBJ2-7, with TRBD1 identical over 7 bases. Germline CDR1 reads MNHEY; CDR2 reads SMNVEV (reference sequence). V was pared by 1 base and J by 3 bases, with 3 bases of the junction left unmatched. CDR3 length: 14 amino acids. CDR3 loop: CASSLFPGGYEQYF. CDR3 in DNA: TGTGCCAGCAGTTTATTTCCAGGGGGCTACGAGCAGTACTTC.

The J gene is TRBJ2-1, the V gene TRBV19; D is perhaps TRBD2 (6 bases). The CDR3 covers 15 residues. V was pared by 3 bases and J by 0 bases, with 9 bases between. Germline lookup yields CDR1 LNHDA and CDR2 SQIVND (reference sequence). The CDR3 coding sequence is TGTGCCAGTAGTATCGACGGGGGCTCCTACAATGAGCAGTTCTTC. It codes for CASSIDGGSYNEQFF.

This chain joins TRBV15 and TRBJ2-5; D remains ambiguous. The J call may be wrong; the DNA end is better matched by TRBJ2-7. The CDR3 totals 9 residues. Germline V gene sequence: CDR1 LNHNV, CDR2 YYDKDF (reference sequence). The CDR3 nucleotides are TGTGCCCCCGTTAGCGAGCAGTACTTC. This gives the protein CAPVSEQYF.

The chain uses TRBV28 and TRBJ1-4; no firm D call. Germline-derived CDR1 and CDR2 are MDHEN and SYDVKM. The CDR3 runs to 13 residues. V was cut by 8 bases and J by 7 bases, with 14 bases left in between. CDR3 region: CASSPGSAEKLFF. The CDR3 region has the DNA TGTGCCAGCTCCCCCGGGAGCGCTGAAAAACTGTTTTTT.

The chain recombines TRBV6-6 with TRBJ2-1; D call uncertain. V was pared by 2 bases and J by 4 bases, with 6 bases between. The CDR3 is 13 amino acids. The V gene's germline CDR1 is MNHNY and CDR2 SVGAGI (reference sequence). In DNA, the CDR3 is TGTGCCAGCAGTTACACGCTATACAATGAGCAGTTCTTC. This sequence encodes CASSYTLYNEQFF.

The CDR3 sequence is CASSPGGQGRNQPQHF. The CDR3 bases are TGTGCCAGCAGTCCCGGTGGACAGGGCCGTAATCAGCCCCAGCATTTT. The chain employs TRBV28 and TRBJ1-5; 8 positions match TRBD1. The junction had 10 bases not matched to a gene; V was cut back by 5 bases and J by 4 bases. The CDR3 loop spans 16 amino acids. Germline assignment: CDR1 MDHEN and CDR2 SYDVKM.

The V and J genes are TRBV19 and TRBJ1-2; 9 bases agree with TRBD1. In germline, CDR1 is LNHDA, CDR2 SQIVND (reference sequence). The CDR3 is made up of 17 amino acids. V trimming: 2 bases; J trimming: 1 base; junction bases outside the gene matches: 8. The CDR3: CASSIRRQGVNNYGYTF. CDR3 coding DNA: TGTGCCAGTAGTATAAGAAGACAGGGGGTGAATAACTATGGCTACACCTTC. The complete variable domain, with remaining parts taken from reference TRBV19 and TRBJ1-2, reads DGGITQSPKYLFRKEGQNVTLSCEQNLNHDAMYWYRQDPGQGLRLIYYSQIVNDFQKGDIAEGYSVSREKKESFPLTVTSAQKNPTAFYLCASSIRRQGVNNYGYTFGSGTRLTVV.